The sequence of this T cell receptor beta chain was determined in a study of T-cell memory formation after mild COVID-19. This clonotype appeared a few times. The antigen is undetermined. General study points: The study found contracting CD4+ clones mainly in CM and EM and contracting CD8+ clones in EMRA.

V was trimmed by 2 bases and J by 5 bases, leaving 14 bases between them. This CDR3 comprises 15 residues. Germline V gives CDR1 LNHDA, CDR2 SQIVND (reference sequence). TCRdb re-analysed the 5' RACE reads in MiXCR, keeping a single row per CDR3 protein. The table includes approximately 390,000 distinct CDR3 sequences, 15% to 20% detected once. J is TRBJ2-3 and V is TRBV19; possibly TRBD1 or TRBD2 for D (6 bases each). The sequenced material came from PBMCs or a T cell subset sorted from them (not recorded which). The source is a man younger than 35 who had mild COVID-19 (a few samples of this study predate the infection). Cell type and time point are not known. The CDR3 DNA is TGTGCCAGTAGTATATCTACAGGGAGGAAAGATACGCAGTATTTT. Encoded protein: CASSISTGRKDTQYF. Based on the CDR3 plus reference TRBV19 and TRBJ2-3, the full variable domain is DGGITQSPKYLFRKEGQNVTLSCEQNLNHDAMYWYRQDPGQGLRLIYYSQIVNDFQKGDIAEGYSVSREKKESFPLTVTSAQKNPTAFYLCASSISTGRKDTQYFGPGTRLTVL.